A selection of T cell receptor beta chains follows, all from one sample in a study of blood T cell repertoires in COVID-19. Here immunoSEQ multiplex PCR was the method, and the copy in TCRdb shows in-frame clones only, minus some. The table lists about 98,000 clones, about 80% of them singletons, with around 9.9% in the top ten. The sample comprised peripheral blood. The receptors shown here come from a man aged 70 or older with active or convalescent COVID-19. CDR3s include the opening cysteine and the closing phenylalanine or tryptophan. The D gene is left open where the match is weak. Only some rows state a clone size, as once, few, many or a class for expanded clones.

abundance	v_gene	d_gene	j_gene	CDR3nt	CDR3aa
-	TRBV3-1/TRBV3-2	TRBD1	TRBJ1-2	TGTGCCAGCAGCCAGGAGGCAGGGGGGTTTGAGGCCTATGGCTACACCTTC	CASSQEAGGFEAYGYTF
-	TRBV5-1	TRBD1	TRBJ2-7	TGCGCCAGCAGCTTGGCCCAGGGGGCTTACGAGCAGTACTTC	CASSLAQGAYEQYF
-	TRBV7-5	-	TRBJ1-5	TGTGCCAGAAGCCACCGGGACAGGAATCAGCCCCAGCATTTT	CARSHRDRNQPQHF
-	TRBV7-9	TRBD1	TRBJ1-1	TGTGCCAGCAGCTTAGGGGGGTGGTCGGACAGGGCGAACACTGAAGCTTTCTTT	CASSLGGWSDRANTEAFF
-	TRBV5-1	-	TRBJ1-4	TGCGCCAGCAGGGCAGAACCAACTAATGAAAAACTGTTTTTT	CASRAEPTNEKLFF
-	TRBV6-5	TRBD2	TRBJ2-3	TGTGCCAGCAGTTACGCGGCTAGCGGGGTGGTAGATACGCAGTATTTT	CASSYAASGVVDTQYF
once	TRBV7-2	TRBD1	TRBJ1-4	TGTGCCAGCCGACCAGGGGGAGGTGAAAAACTGTTTTTT	CASRPGGGEKLFF
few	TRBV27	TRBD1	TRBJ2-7	TGTGCCAGCAGTGATGGGACAGCCTACGAGCAGTACTTC	CASSDGTAYEQYF
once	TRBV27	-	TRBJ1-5	TGTGCCAGCAGTCTCCGGGAGAATCAGCCCCAGCATTTT	CASSLRENQPQHF
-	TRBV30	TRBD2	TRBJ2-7	TGTGCCTGGGGGGCGGGGGGTCAGGAGCAGTACTTC	CAWGAGGQEQYF
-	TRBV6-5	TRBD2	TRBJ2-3	TGTGCCAGCAGTTACCGGACTAGCTCTAGCACAGATACGCAGTATTTT	CASSYRTSSSTDTQYF
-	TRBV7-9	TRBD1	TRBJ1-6	TGTGCCAGCAGCAGAGGGGGCGCGGGGAATTCACCCCTCCACTTT	CASSRGGAGNSPLHF
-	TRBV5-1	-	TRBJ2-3	TGCGCCAGCAGCCCCCAAAGCACAGATACGCAGTATTTT	CASSPQSTDTQYF
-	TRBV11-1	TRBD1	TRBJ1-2	TGTGCCAGCAGGCTCGACAGGGGGTCCGGCTACACCTTC	CASRLDRGSGYTF
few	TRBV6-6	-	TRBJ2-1	TGTGCCAGCAGTTACGGGCACAATGAGCAGTTCTTC	CASSYGHNEQFF
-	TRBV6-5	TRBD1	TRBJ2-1	TGTGCCACTCGACAGGGGGGACGCGGCGATGAGCAGTTCTTC	CATRQGGRGDEQFF
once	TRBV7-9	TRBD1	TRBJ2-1	TGTGCCAGCAGTTCAGACAGGGGGTCTTACAATGAGCAGTTCTTC	CASSSDRGSYNEQFF
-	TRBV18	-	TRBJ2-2	TGTGCCAGCTCGCCCGGCGGGAACACCGGGGAGCTGTTTTTT	CASSPGGNTGELFF
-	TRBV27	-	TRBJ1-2	TGTGCCAGCCGTCAAACCTCGGTGAACTATGGCTACACCTTC	CASRQTSVNYGYTF
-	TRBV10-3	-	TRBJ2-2	TGTGCCATCAGTGAAGGCGGGGGCCGCACCGGGGAGCTGTTTTTT	CAISEGGGRTGELFF
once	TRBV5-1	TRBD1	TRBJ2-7	TGCGCCAGCAGCTTGGGACAGGGCTTGAGGGAGCAGTACTTC	CASSLGQGLREQYF
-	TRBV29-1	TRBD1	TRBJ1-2	TGCAGCGTCGAGGGACTTCCGGGACAGGGGGCTTATCTGAACTATGGCTACACCTTC	CSVEGLPGQGAYLNYGYTF
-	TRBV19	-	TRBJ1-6	TGTGCCAGTAGTATTCGGTTACCTTCACCCCTCCACTTT	CASSIRLPSPLHF
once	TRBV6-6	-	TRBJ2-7	TGTGCCAGCAGCCGCGGACCGGGATGGGACGAGCAGTACTTC	CASSRGPGWDEQYF
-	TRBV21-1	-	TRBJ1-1	TGTGCCAGCGTATTAGGACAGGGATTGACTGAAGCTTTCTTT	CASVLGQGLTEAFF
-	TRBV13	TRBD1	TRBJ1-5	TGTGCCAGCAGCTTAGGGGGACAGTATCAGCCCCAGCATTTT	CASSLGGQYQPQHF
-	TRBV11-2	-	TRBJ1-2	TGTGCCAGCAGCTTAGGACAGAACTATGGCTACACCTTC	CASSLGQNYGYTF
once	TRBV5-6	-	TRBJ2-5	TGTGCCAGCAGACGGGGGGCCCATGCGGAGACCCAGTACTTC	CASRRGAHAETQYF